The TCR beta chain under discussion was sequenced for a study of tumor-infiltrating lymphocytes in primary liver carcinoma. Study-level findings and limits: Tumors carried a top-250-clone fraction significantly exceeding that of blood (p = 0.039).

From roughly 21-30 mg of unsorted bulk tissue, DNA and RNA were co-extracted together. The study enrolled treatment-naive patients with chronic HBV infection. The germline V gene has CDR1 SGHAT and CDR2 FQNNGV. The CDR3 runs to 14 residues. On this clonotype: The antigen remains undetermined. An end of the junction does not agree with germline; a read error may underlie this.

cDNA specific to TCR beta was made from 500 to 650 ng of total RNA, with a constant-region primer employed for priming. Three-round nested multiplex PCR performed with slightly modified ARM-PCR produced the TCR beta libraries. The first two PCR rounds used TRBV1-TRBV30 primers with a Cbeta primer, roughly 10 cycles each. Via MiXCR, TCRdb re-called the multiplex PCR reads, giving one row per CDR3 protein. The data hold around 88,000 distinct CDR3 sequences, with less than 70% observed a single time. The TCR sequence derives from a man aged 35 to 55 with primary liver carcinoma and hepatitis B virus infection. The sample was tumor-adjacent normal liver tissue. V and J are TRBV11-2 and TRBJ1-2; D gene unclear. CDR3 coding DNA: TGTGCCTGCAGCTTATCATCAGCTAACTATGGTTACACCTTC. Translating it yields CACSLSSANYGYTF.